This T cell receptor (beta chain) was captured in a study of blood T cell repertoires in COVID-19. Study background: Sites in the United States, Italy and Spain provided acute and convalescent COVID-19 samples.

The ends were cut back, 1 base at V and 2 bases at J, with 7 bases in the middle. Germline V CDR1 and CDR2: LGHDT, YNNKEL (reference sequence). The CDR3 has 14 amino acids. Method: immunoSEQ multiplex PCR; TCRdb's copy keeps in-frame clones and lacks some. The table records around 130,000 clones, approximately 89% of them present only once. Sequenced: peripheral blood. The TCR sequence derives from a human donor in a cohort sampled during active COVID-19. This chain connects TRBV3-1 (or the pseudogene TRBV3-2) to TRBJ2-3; D remains ambiguous. The CDR3 reads CASSQGSNTDTQYF. The CDR3 coding sequence is TGTGCCAGCAGCCAAGGGTCTAACACAGATACGCAGTATTTT.